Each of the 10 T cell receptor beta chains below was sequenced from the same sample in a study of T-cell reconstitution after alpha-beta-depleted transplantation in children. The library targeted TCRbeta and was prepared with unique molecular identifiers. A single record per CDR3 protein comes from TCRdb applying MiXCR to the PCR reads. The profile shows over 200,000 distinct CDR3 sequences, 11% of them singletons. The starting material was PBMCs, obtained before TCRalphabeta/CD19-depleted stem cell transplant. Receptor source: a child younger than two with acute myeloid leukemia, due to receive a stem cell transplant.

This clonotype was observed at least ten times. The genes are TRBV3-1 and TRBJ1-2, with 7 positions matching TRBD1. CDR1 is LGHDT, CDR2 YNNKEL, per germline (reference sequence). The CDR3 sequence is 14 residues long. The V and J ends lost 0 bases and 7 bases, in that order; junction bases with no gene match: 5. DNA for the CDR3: TGTGCCAGCAGCCAAGACGAGGGGGCGAGTGGCTACACCTTC. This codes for CASSQDEGASGYTF.

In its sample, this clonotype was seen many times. Here the CDR3 DNA reads TGTGCCAGCCGGACTAGCGGGGGCTACAATGAGCAGTTCTTC. Amino acid sequence: CASRTSGGYNEQFF. The rearrangement joins TRBV19 to TRBJ2-1, with TRBD2 identical over 13 bases. V lost 9 bases and J lost 3; bases outside the gene matches: 2. Germline V gives CDR1 LNHDA, CDR2 SQIVND (reference sequence). The CDR3 loop spans 14 amino acids.

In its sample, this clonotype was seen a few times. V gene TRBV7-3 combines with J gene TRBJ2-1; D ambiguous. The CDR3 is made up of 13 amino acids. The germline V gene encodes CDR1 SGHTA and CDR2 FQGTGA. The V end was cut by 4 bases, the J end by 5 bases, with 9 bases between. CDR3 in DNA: TGTGCCAGCAGCTCAGGAGTAAACAATGAGCAGTTCTTC. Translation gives CASSSGVNNEQFF.

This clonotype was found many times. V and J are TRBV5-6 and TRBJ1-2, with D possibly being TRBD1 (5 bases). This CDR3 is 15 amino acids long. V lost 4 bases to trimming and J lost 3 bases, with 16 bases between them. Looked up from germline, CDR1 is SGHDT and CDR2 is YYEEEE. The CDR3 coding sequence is TGTGCCAGCAGCCCTGGGGGGACCATAGACTATGGCTACACCTTC. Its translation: CASSPGGTIDYGYTF.

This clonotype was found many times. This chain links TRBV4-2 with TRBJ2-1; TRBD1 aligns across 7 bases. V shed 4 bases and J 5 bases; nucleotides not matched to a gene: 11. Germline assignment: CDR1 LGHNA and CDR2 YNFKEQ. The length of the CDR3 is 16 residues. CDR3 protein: CASSPRTGTLHNEQFF. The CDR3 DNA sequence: TGTGCCAGCAGCCCAAGGACAGGAACGCTTCACAATGAGCAGTTCTTC.

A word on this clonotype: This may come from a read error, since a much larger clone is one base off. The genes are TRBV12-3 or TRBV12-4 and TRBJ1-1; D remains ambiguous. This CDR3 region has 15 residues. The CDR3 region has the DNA TGTACCAGCAAGTCCAACAGCATTGGGAACACTGAAGCTTTCTTT. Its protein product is CTSKSNSIGNTEAFF.

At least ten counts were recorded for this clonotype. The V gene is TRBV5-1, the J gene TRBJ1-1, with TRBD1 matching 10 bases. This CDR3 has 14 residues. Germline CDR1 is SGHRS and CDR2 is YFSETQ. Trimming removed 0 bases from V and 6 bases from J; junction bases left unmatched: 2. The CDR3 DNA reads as TGCGCCAGCAGCTTGGGGGACAGGGGTGCTGAAGCTTTCTTT. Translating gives CASSLGDRGAEAFF.

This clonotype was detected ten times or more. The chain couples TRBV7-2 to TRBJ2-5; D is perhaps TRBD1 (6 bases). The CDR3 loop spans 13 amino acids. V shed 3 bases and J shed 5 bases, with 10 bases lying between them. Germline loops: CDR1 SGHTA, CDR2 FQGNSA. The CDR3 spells CASSFERGETQYF. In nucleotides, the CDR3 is TGTGCCAGCAGCTTCGAGAGGGGGGAGACCCAGTACTTC.

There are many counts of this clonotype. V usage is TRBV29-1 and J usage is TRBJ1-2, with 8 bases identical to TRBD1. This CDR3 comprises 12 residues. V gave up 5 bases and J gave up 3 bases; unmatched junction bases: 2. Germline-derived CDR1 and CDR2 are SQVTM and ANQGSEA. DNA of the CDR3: TGCAGCGTTAACAGGGGGTACTATGGCTACACCTTC. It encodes CSVNRGYYGYTF. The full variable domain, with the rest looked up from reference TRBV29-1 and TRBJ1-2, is SAVISQKPSRDICQRGTSLTIQCQVDSQVTMMFWYRQQPGQSLTLIATANQGSEATYESGFVIDKFPISRPNLTFSTLTVSNMSPEDSSIYLCSVNRGYYGYTFGSGTRLTVV.

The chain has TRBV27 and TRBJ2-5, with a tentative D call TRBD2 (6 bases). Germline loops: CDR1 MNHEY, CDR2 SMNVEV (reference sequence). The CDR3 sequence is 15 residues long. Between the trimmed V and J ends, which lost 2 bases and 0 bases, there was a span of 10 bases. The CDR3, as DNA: TGTGCCAGCAGTTTAGGTGGGGGGTACCAAGAGACCCAGTACTTC. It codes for CASSLGGGYQETQYF.